The 8 T cell receptor beta chains below come from one sample, sequenced in a study of cytomegalovirus exposure and HLA in healthy donors. PCR used 60 Vbeta primers and 13 Jbeta primers. Measured with immunoSEQ multiplex PCR; TCRdb has only the in-frame clones, and not every one. This table holds about 76,000 clones, more than 65% found once. Sequencing was performed on PBMCs. The receptors stem from a woman in her forties in good health and CMV-seropositive.

J is TRBJ1-1 and V is TRBV4-3; 7 bases align to TRBD1. Germline CDR1 LGHNA, CDR2 YSLEER. V shed 0 bases, J shed 4 bases, and the junction held 5 bases outside the gene matches. This CDR3 contains 15 residues. CDR3 loop: CASSQEGTGVTEAFF. CDR3 nucleotide sequence: TGCGCCAGCAGCCAAGAAGGAACAGGGGTCACTGAAGCTTTCTTT.

The chain has TRBV7-2 and TRBJ1-1, with D possibly being TRBD1 (5 bases). In germline, CDR1 is SGHTA, CDR2 FQGNSA. The CDR3 is made up of 14 amino acids. Trimming shortened V by 5 bases and J by 1 base, and 11 bases separated the two germline ends. This CDR3 is CASSVQQENTEAFF. CDR3 nucleotides: TGTGCCAGCAGCGTACAACAGGAGAACACTGAAGCTTTCTTT. The full variable domain, rest sourced from reference TRBV7-2 and TRBJ1-1, is GAGVSQSPSNKVTEKGKDVELRCDPISGHTALYWYRQSLGQGLEFLIYFQGNSAPDKSGLPSDRFSAERTGGSVSTLTIQRTQQEDSAVYLCASSVQQENTEAFFGQGTRLTVV.

The count of this clone is one. This chain uses TRBV28 with TRBJ2-7, with TRBD2 matching over 9 bases. V was pared by 4 bases and J by 7 bases, with 8 bases of the junction left unmatched. CDR1 MDHEN and CDR2 SYDVKM come from the germline V gene. This CDR3 is 14 amino acids long. As DNA, the CDR3 is TGTGCCAGCAGTTCTAGCGGGACCTCGGGGGAGCAGTACTTC. Its translation is CASSSSGTSGEQYF.

This clone was found a few times. The CDR3 loop is CASSSGGNLEKLFF. The DNA for the CDR3 is TGTGCCAGCAGCTCAGGGGGGAACCTGGAAAAACTGTTTTTT. The rearrangement joins TRBV5-4 to TRBJ1-4, with 7 bases matching TRBD1. Germline V gene lookup returns CDR1 SGHNT and CDR2 YYREEE (reference sequence). The junction had 7 bases not matched to a gene; V was cut back by 3 bases and J by 8 bases. CDR3 size: 14 residues. The full variable domain, its missing parts supplied by reference TRBV5-4 and TRBJ1-4, is ETGVTQSPTHLIKTRGQQVTLRCSSQSGHNTVSWYQQALGQGPQFIFQYYREEENGRGNFPPRFSGLQFPNYSSELNVNALELDDSALYLCASSSGGNLEKLFFGSGTQLSVL.

This chain connects TRBV5-1 to TRBJ2-7; 9 nucleotides line up with TRBD1. The CDR3 consists of 14 residues. Per germline, CDR1 SGHRS and CDR2 YFSETQ. J was trimmed by 4 bases and V by 3 bases; bases with no gene match: 5. DNA of the CDR3: TGCGCCAGCAGCTACGGGACAGGGTCTTACGAGCAGTACTTC. It encodes CASSYGTGSYEQYF. The full variable domain, its missing parts supplied by reference TRBV5-1 and TRBJ2-7, is KAGVTQTPRYLIKTRGQQVTLSCSPISGHRSVSWYQQTPGQGLQFLFEYFSETQRNKGNFPGRFSGRQFSNSRSEMNVSTLELGDSALYLCASSYGTGSYEQYFGPGTRLTVT.

The chain uses TRBV9 and TRBJ2-3; D gene ambiguous. The ends were cut back, 0 bases at V and 4 bases at J, with 6 bases in the middle. Germline-derived CDR1 and CDR2 are SGDLS and YYNGEE. The CDR3 consists of 13 residues. CDR3 sequence (DNA): TGTGCCAGCAGCGTAGCTGTTGCAGATACGCAGTATTTT. Protein product: CASSVAVADTQYF.

This clone has just a few counts. V usage is TRBV6-4 and J usage is TRBJ1-5; TRBD1 matches at 7 bases. J lost 1 base, V lost 5 bases, and 5 bases had no gene match. Germline CDR1 MRHNA, CDR2 SNTAGT. CDR3 length equals 15 residues. CDR3 sequence: CASSRDSGSNQPQHF. In nucleotides, the CDR3 is TGTGCCAGCAGTCGGGACAGCGGAAGCAATCAGCCCCAGCATTTT.

The chain uses TRBV6-5 and TRBJ2-7; 8 nucleotides align to TRBD2. Germline CDR1 is MNHEY and CDR2 is SVGAGI. With 2 bases clipped from V and 3 bases from J, the junction kept 6 bases outside the gene matches. CDR3 length equals 15 residues. CDR3 bases: TGTGCCAGCAGTTACGGTCCTAGCGGGCGCTACGAGCAGTACTTC. This codes for CASSYGPSGRYEQYF.